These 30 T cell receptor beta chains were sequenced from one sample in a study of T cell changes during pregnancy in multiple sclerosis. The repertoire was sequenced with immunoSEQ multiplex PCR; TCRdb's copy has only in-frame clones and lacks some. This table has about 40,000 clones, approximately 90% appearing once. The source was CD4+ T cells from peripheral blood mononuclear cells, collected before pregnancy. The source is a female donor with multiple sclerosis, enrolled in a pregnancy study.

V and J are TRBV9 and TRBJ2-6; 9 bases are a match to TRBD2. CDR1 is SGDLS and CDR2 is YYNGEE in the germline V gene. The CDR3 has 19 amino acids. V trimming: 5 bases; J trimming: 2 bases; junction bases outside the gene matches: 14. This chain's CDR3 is CASSMRPGLAFPGANVLTF. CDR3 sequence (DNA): TGTGCCAGCAGTATGAGACCGGGACTAGCATTTCCTGGGGCCAACGTCCTGACTTTC.

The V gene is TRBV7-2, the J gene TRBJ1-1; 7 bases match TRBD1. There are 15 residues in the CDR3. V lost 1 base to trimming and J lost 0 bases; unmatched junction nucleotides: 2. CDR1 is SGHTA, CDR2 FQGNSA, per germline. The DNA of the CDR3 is TGTGCCAGCAGCTTAGACGGACAGGTGAACACTGAAGCTTTCTTT. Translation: CASSLDGQVNTEAFF.

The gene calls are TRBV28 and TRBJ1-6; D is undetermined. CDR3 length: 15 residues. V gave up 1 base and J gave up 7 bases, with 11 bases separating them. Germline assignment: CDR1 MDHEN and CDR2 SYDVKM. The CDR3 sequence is CASSLSAGNNSPLHF. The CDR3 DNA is TGTGCCAGCAGTTTATCAGCGGGCAACAATTCACCCCTCCACTTT. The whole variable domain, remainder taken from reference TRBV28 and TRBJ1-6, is DVKVTQSSRYLVKRTGEKVFLECVQDMDHENMFWYRQDPGLGLRLIYFSYDVKMKEKGDIPEGYSVSREKKERFSLILESASTNQTSMYLCASSLSAGNNSPLHFGNGTRLTVT.

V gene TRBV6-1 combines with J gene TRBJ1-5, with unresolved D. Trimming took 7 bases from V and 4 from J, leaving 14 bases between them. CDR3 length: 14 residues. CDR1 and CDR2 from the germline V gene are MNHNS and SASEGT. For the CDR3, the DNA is TGTGCCAGCACTCCAACACGAGCGAATCAGCCCCAGCATTTT. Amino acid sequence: CASTPTRANQPQHF.

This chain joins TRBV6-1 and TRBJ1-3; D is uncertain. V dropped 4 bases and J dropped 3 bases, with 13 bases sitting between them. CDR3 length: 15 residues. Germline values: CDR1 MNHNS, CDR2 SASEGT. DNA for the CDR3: TGTGCCAGCAGTGCCCTCTCCGACATTGGAAACACCATATATTTT. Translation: CASSALSDIGNTIYF.

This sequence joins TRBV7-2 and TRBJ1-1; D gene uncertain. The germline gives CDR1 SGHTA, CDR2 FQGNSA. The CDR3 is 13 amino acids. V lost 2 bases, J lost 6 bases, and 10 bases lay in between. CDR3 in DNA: TGTGCCAGCAGCTTATCCCCGGTTGCTGAAGCTTTCTTT. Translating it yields CASSLSPVAEAFF.

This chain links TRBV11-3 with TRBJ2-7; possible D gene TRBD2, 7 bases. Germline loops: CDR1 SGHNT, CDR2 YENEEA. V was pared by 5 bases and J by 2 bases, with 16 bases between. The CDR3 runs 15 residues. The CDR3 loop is CASSLGGDGTYEQYF. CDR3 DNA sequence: TGTGCCAGCAGCCTAGGGGGGGATGGGACCTACGAGCAGTACTTC.

CDR3 coding DNA: TGTGCCAGCAGCTCCCGACTCCCCGGGAATACGCAGTATTTT. Protein sequence: CASSSRLPGNTQYF. The chain links TRBV11-2 to TRBJ2-3, with D possibly being TRBD2 (5 bases). This CDR3 is built from 14 residues. The germline V gene has CDR1 SGHAT and CDR2 FQNNGV. Trimming cost V 4 bases and J 7 bases, with 15 bases left between them.

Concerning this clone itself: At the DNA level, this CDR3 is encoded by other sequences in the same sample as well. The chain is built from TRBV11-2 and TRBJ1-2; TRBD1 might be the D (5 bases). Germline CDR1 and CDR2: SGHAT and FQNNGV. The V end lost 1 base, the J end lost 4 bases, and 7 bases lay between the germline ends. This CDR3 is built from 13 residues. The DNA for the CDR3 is TGTGCCAGCAGCTTAGGTCAGGGCTATGGCTACACCTTC. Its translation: CASSLGQGYGYTF.

Here the CDR3 reads CASSEEGYSNQPQHF. CDR3 DNA: TGTGCCAGCAGTGAAGAGGGGTATAGCAATCAGCCCCAGCATTTT. The chain employs TRBV2 and TRBJ1-5; D is possibly TRBD1 (5 bases). Trimming stripped 1 base from V and 0 bases from J, with 7 bases between. CDR1 and CDR2 (germline): SNHLY, FYNNEI. This CDR3 spans 15 amino acids.

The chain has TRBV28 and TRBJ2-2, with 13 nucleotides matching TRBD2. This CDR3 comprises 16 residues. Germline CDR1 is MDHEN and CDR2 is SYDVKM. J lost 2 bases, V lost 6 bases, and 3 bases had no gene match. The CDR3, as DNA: TGTGCCAGCAGAGCGGGACTAGCGGGAAACACCGGGGAGCTGTTTTTT. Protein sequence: CASRAGLAGNTGELFF.

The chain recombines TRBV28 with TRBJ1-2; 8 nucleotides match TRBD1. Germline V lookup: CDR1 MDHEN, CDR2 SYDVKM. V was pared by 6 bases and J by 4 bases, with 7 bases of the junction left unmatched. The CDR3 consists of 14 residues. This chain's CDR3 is CASRSQGVGYGYTF. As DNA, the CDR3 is TGTGCCAGCAGGTCACAGGGGGTCGGCTATGGCTACACCTTC.

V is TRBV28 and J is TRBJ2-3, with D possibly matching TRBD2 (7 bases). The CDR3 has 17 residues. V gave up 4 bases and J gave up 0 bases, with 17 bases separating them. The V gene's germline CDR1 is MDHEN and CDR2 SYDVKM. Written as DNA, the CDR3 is TGTGCCAGCAGTTCCCCCGCGGGGGCCGTAAGCACAGATACGCAGTATTTT. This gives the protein CASSSPAGAVSTDTQYF.

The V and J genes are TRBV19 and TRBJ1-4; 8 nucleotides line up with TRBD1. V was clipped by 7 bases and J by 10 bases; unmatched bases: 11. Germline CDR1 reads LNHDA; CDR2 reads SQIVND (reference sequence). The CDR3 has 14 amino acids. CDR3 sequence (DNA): TGTGCCAGTACCCCGACGACAGGGGCCTCAAAACTGTTTTTT. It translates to CASTPTTGASKLFF.

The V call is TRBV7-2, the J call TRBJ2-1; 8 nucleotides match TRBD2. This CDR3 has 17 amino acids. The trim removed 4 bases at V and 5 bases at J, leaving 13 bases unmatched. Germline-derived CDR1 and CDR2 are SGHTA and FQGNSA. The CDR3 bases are TGTGCCAGCAGCTCCCAGGGGCGGGGGGCGTCCCACAATGAGCAGTTCTTC. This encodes CASSSQGRGASHNEQFF.

The CDR3 loop is CASRKGDSNQPQHF. CDR3 in DNA: TGTGCCAGTCGGAAGGGGGATAGCAATCAGCCCCAGCATTTT. This chain links TRBV2 with TRBJ1-5; D perhaps matches TRBD1 (6 bases). There are 14 residues in the CDR3. CDR1 SNHLY and CDR2 FYNNEI come from the germline V gene. Deletions cut 9 bases from V and 0 bases from J, with 12 bases between.

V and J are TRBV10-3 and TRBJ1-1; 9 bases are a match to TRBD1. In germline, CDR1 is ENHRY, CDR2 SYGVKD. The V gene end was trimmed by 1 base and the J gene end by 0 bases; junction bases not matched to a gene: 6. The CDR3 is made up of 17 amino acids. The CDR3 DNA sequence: TGTGCCATCAGTGAGTTGAGACAGGGGGGGATGAACACTGAAGCTTTCTTT. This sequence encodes CAISELRQGGMNTEAFF.

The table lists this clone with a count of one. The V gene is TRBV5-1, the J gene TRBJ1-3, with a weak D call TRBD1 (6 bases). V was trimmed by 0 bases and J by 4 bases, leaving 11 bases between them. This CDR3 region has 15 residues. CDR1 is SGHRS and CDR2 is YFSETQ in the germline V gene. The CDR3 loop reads CASSLVTGPGNTIYF. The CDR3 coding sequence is TGCGCCAGCAGCTTGGTCACAGGGCCCGGAAACACCATATATTTT.

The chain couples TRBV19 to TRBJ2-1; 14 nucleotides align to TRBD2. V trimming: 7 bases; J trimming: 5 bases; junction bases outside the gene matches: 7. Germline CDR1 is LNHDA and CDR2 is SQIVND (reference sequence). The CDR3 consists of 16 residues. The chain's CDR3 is CASTRLAGGLHNEQFF. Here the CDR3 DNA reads TGTGCCAGTACCAGACTAGCGGGAGGGCTTCACAATGAGCAGTTCTTC.

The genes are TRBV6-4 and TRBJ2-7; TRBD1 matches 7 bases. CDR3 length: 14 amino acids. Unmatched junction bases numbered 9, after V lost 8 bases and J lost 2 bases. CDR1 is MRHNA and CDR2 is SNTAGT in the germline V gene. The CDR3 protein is CASGEQGPPYEQYF. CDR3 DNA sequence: TGTGCCAGCGGCGAACAGGGGCCCCCCTACGAGCAGTACTTC.

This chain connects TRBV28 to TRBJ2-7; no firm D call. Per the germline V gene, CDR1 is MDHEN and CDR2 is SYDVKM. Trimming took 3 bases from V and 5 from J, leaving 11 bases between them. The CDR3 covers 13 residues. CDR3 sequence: CASSFSGRNEQYF. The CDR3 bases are TGTGCCAGCAGTTTTAGTGGGCGCAACGAGCAGTACTTC.

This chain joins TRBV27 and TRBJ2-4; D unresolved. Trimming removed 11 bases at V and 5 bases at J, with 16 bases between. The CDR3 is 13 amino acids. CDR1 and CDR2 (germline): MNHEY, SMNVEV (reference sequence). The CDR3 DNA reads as TGTGCCGCATCTACCGCCGGAGAAAACATTCAGTACTTC. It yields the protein CAASTAGENIQYF.

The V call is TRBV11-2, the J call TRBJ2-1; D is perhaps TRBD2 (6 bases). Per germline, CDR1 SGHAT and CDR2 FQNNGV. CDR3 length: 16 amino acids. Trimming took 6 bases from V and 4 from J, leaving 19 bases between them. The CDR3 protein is CASRGGETSPYNEQFF. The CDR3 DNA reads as TGTGCCAGCAGAGGAGGGGAAACATCCCCATACAATGAGCAGTTCTTC.

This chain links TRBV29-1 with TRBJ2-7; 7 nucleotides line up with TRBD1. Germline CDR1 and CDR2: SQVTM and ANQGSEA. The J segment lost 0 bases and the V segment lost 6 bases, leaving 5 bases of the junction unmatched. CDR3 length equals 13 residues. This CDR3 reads CSVLQGSSYEQYF. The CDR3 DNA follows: TGCAGCGTCCTACAGGGGAGCTCCTACGAGCAGTACTTC.

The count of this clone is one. The CDR3 loop reads CASSIPGTGGSKPQHF. CDR3 sequence (DNA): TGTGCCAGTAGTATACCCGGGACAGGGGGTTCGAAGCCCCAGCATTTT. This rearrangement joins TRBV19 to TRBJ1-5; 11 bases fit TRBD1. The V and J ends lost 2 bases and 8 bases, in that order; junction bases with no gene match: 8. Germline V gives CDR1 LNHDA, CDR2 SQIVND (reference sequence). The CDR3 totals 16 residues.

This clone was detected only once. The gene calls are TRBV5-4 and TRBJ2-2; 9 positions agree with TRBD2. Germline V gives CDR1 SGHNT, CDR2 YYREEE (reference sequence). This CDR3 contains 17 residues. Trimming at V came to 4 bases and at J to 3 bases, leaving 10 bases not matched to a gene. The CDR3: CASSRGPAGGDTGELFF. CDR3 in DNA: TGTGCCAGCAGCCGGGGCCCAGCGGGAGGTGACACCGGGGAGCTGTTTTTT. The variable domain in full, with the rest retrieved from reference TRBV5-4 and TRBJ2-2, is ETGVTQSPTHLIKTRGQQVTLRCSSQSGHNTVSWYQQALGQGPQFIFQYYREEENGRGNFPPRFSGLQFPNYSSELNVNALELDDSALYLCASSRGPAGGDTGELFFGEGSRLTVL.

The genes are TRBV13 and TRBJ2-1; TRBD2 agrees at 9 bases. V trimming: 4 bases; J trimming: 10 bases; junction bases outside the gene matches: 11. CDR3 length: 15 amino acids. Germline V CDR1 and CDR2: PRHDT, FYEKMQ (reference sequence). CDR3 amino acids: CASSSWTSASLEQFF. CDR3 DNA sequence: TGTGCCAGCAGCTCTTGGACTAGCGCTAGTTTAGAGCAGTTCTTC.

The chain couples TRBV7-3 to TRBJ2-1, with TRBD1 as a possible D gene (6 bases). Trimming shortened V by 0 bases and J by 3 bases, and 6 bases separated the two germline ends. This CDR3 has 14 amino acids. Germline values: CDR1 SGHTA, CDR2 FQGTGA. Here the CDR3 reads CASSLTGGYNEQFF. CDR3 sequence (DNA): TGTGCCAGCAGCTTAACAGGGGGCTACAATGAGCAGTTCTTC.

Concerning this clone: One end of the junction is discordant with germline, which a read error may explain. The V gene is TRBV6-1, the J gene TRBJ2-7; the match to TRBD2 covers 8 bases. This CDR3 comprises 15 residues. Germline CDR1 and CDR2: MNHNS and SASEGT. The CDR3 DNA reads TGTGCCAGCAGTGCCCTTTCGGGAGGGCCCTCCGAGGGGGTATTC. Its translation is CASSALSGGPSEGVF.

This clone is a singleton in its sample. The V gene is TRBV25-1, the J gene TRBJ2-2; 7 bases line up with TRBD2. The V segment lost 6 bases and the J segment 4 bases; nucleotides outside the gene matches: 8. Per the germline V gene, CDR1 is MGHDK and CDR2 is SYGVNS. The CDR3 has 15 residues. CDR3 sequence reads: CASRGRGGFTGELFF. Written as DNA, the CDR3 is TGTGCCAGCAGGGGCCGGGGAGGGTTCACCGGGGAGCTGTTTTTT.